This is a list of T cell receptor beta chains from one sample in a study of blood T cell repertoires in COVID-19. Sequencing used immunoSEQ multiplex PCR; TCRdb keeps in-frame clones, though not all of them. The table has 40,000 to 45,000 clones, around 86% seen once. Material: peripheral blood. These receptors all come from a man in his forties or fifties with active COVID-19. The CDR3 runs from the conserved cysteine through the conserved F or W.

>TRBJ2-1|TRBV28
CASIMRGLAGGKSSYNEQFF
>TRBJ2-5|TRBV6-5
CASRGQGDGQYF
>TRBJ2-7|TRBV5-4
CASSRTSGLEQYF
>TRBJ1-2|TRBV3-1/TRBV3-2
CASSRVPGDGSYTF
>TRBJ2-3|TRBV11-3
CASSSFEGNTDTQYF
>TRBJ2-5|TRBV11-3
CASSAGGGAETQYF
>TRBJ2-3|TRBV30
CAWTSTDTQYF
>TRBJ1-1|TRBV11-3
CASSLPDTEAFF
>TRBJ1-2|TRBV28
CASSSLPDRVYGYTF
>TRBJ2-3|TRBV24-1
CATSDGGQGAVTQYF
>TRBJ1-1|TRBV5-4
CASSLNQGWTEAFF
>TRBJ2-1|TRBV5-1
CASSFTLVYNEQFF
>TRBJ2-2|TRBV6-2/TRBV6-3
CASSSGGITTGELFF
>TRBJ2-2|TRBV18
CASSPPSAGPNTGELFF
>TRBJ2-3|TRBV18
CASSPRGLASGDTQYF
>TRBJ2-2|TRBV6-2/TRBV6-3
CASSPNPAGEPGELFF
>TRBJ1-2|TRBV28
CASSFDSFIYGYTF
>TRBJ2-1|TRBV6-5
CTSRVSGSYNEQFF
>TRBJ2-1|TRBV9
CASSKGLAENEQFF
>TRBJ1-3|TRBV9
CASSPREGTGTGNTIYF
>TRBJ2-7|TRBV4-3
CASSPGLAASYEQYF
>TRBJ1-6|TRBV2
CASSVSGPPLHF
>TRBJ2-1|TRBV12-3/TRBV12-4
CASSLGEGREQFF
>TRBJ1-2|TRBV20-1
CASTGVDGYTF
>TRBJ1-5|TRBV6-1
CASSEWRQGGPQHF
>TRBJ2-5|TRBV20-1
CSASSGLAGVEQETQYF
>TRBJ2-7|TRBV6-5
CASRSGSYEQYF
>TRBJ1-1|TRBV7-9
CASSSTLTGGTRMNTEAFF
>TRBJ1-2|TRBV5-1
CASSLGGLSNYGYTF
>TRBJ1-4|TRBV6-2/TRBV6-3
CASSFGQGKIATNEKLFF
>TRBJ1-1|TRBV28
CASKGALATGTEAFF
>TRBJ1-2|TRBV19
CASSWVGYSRSGGYTF
>TRBJ2-3|TRBV7-9
CASRPTAGLGTDTQYF
>TRBJ1-1|TRBV28
CASSLQGPNTEAFF
>TRBJ2-1|TRBV3-1/TRBV3-2
CASSLAGGPIPHGEQFF
>TRBJ1-6|TRBV3-1/TRBV3-2
CASSQEGPGSSSPLHF
>TRBJ1-5|TRBV15
CATSRDRAGGRAYSNQPQHF
>TRBJ2-3|TRBV27
CASSSTSGQHTQYF
>TRBJ2-1|TRBV6-5
CASSYGGPQEQFF
>TRBJ2-4|TRBV7-2
CASSQIAGGSNIQYF
>TRBJ2-3|TRBV9
CASSIQGSTDTQYF
>TRBJ2-5|TRBV20-1
CSPSGPRTQYF
>TRBJ2-7|TRBV28
CASSSQTGGTYEQYF
>TRBJ2-6|TRBV27
CASRADRNVGANVLTF
>TRBJ2-5|TRBV9
CASSVGGETQYF